These 20 T cell receptor beta chains came from one sample sequenced in a study of cytomegalovirus exposure and HLA in healthy donors. The table came from immunoSEQ multiplex PCR; TCRdb's copy has only in-frame clones and leaves some out. Altogether almost 200,000 clones are present, 81% being singletons, with the ten largest covering 0.95% to 1.5%. Sequenced material: PBMCs. Receptor source: a woman aged 30 to 39 in good health and CMV-seronegative.

This clone was counted only a few times. The chain uses TRBV5-1 and TRBJ1-6; weak D call: TRBD1 (5 bases). V dropped 2 bases and J dropped 7 bases, with 10 bases sitting between them. From germline, CDR1 is SGHRS and CDR2 YFSETQ. The CDR3 is made up of 14 amino acids. CDR3 protein: CASSFPGSNSPLHF. CDR3 bases: TGCGCCAGCAGCTTCCCAGGGTCCAATTCACCCCTCCACTTT. Variable domain in full (rest from reference TRBV5-1 and TRBJ1-6): KAGVTQTPRYLIKTRGQQVTLSCSPISGHRSVSWYQQTPGQGLQFLFEYFSETQRNKGNFPGRFSGRQFSNSRSEMNVSTLELGDSALYLCASSFPGSNSPLHFGNGTRLTVT.

This clone has a handful of counts. This chain uses TRBV5-1 with TRBJ2-7; 7 bases are a match to TRBD2. The CDR3 covers 15 residues. Germline CDR1 is SGHRS and CDR2 is YFSETQ. J lost 6 bases, V lost 0 bases, and 9 bases had no gene match. The CDR3 nucleotides read TGCGCCAGCAGCTTGGGCGGGGGAAGTTGGGGCGAGCAGTACTTC. It encodes CASSLGGGSWGEQYF.

The V gene is TRBV25-1, the J gene TRBJ2-3, with D unclear. The CDR3 runs 14 residues. Germline V gene data show CDR1 as MGHDK and CDR2 as SYGVNS. V lost 3 bases, J lost 1 base, and 8 bases lay in between. CDR3 loop: CASSEFLGTDTQYF. As DNA, the CDR3 is TGTGCCAGCAGTGAGTTCCTTGGCACAGATACGCAGTATTTT.

This clone was observed many times. V is TRBV28 and J is TRBJ1-5, with D unresolved. Germline V gene data show CDR1 as MDHEN and CDR2 as SYDVKM. Between the trimmed V and J ends, which lost 6 bases and 7 bases, there was a span of 16 bases. CDR3 length: 14 amino acids. CDR3 in DNA: TGTGCCAGCAGCACCAATAGCCGAGGACAGCCCCAGCATTTT. Translation gives CASSTNSRGQPQHF.

The rearrangement links TRBV2 to TRBJ1-2; D unresolved. V was shortened by 7 bases and J by 7 bases, with 10 bases between the two germline ends. This CDR3 is 11 amino acids long. Germline-derived CDR1 and CDR2 are SNHLY and FYNNEI. The CDR3 nucleotides are TGTGCCAGCACTCGGACTGGTGGCTACACCTTC. Protein product: CASTRTGGYTF.

This chain links TRBV23-1 with TRBJ2-1, with 12 bases fitting TRBD2. TRBV23-1 is known as an ORF, though its function is uncertain. J lost 7 bases, V lost 3 bases, and 7 bases had no gene match. The CDR3 extends over 16 amino acids. The CDR3 DNA follows: TGCGCCAGCAGTCACATCGCTAGCGGGAGGGAGAATGAGCAGTTCTTC. It specifies CASSHIASGRENEQFF.

Regarding this clone: The same CDR3 arises from other DNA sequences in this sample as well. The CDR3 DNA sequence: TGTGCCAGCAGGCAGGGGGCGGGGAATCAGCCCCAGCATTTT. This sequence encodes CASRQGAGNQPQHF. The rearrangement links TRBV2 to TRBJ1-5; 8 bases map to TRBD1. The CDR3 consists of 14 residues. Germline values: CDR1 SNHLY, CDR2 FYNNEI. Trimming removed 6 bases from V and 4 bases from J; junction bases left unmatched: 5.

This chain links TRBV6-5 with TRBJ2-2; 10 bases map to TRBD2. Germline trimming cut 5 bases from V and 8 bases from J; bases unmatched to any gene: 2. CDR1 is MNHEY, CDR2 SVGAGI, per germline. This CDR3 has 13 amino acids. CDR3 region: CASSRSGRGELFF. DNA of the CDR3: TGTGCCAGCAGTCGTAGCGGGAGGGGGGAGCTGTTTTTT.

The rearrangement uses TRBV28 and TRBJ2-3; 7 positions agree with TRBD2. Germline CDR1 is MDHEN and CDR2 is SYDVKM. The V segment lost 2 bases and the J segment 1 base; nucleotides outside the gene matches: 3. This CDR3 is built from 15 residues. CDR3 in amino acids: CASSLTSVGTDTQYF. The CDR3 nucleotides are TGTGCCAGCAGTTTAACTAGCGTTGGCACAGATACGCAGTATTTT. The full variable domain, rest sourced from reference TRBV28 and TRBJ2-3, is DVKVTQSSRYLVKRTGEKVFLECVQDMDHENMFWYRQDPGLGLRLIYFSYDVKMKEKGDIPEGYSVSREKKERFSLILESASTNQTSMYLCASSLTSVGTDTQYFGPGTRLTVL.

V and J are TRBV29-1 and TRBJ2-4; a possible D gene is TRBD1 (5 bases). CDR1 and CDR2 from the germline V gene are SQVTM and ANQGSEA. The V end was cut by 4 bases, the J end by 1 base, with 14 bases between. The CDR3 runs to 15 residues. CDR3 residues: CSVVRAAGAKNIQYF. The CDR3 DNA is TGCAGCGTTGTTCGGGCTGCAGGGGCCAAAAACATTCAGTACTTC. Based on the CDR3 plus reference TRBV29-1 and TRBJ2-4, the full variable domain is SAVISQKPSRDICQRGTSLTIQCQVDSQVTMMFWYRQQPGQSLTLIATANQGSEATYESGFVIDKFPISRPNLTFSTLTVSNMSPEDSSIYLCSVVRAAGAKNIQYFGAGTRLSVL.

The chain links TRBV5-1 to TRBJ2-1, with 10 positions matching TRBD2. This CDR3 has 16 amino acids. Per germline, CDR1 SGHRS and CDR2 YFSETQ. Trimming cost V 4 bases and J 8 bases; bases outside gene matches: 12. The CDR3 loop is CASSPERGGYIDEQFF. As DNA, the CDR3 is TGCGCCAGCAGCCCGGAGCGGGGGGGATATATAGATGAGCAGTTCTTC.

The chain recombines TRBV6-5 with TRBJ2-5; no clear D. The CDR3 extends over 12 amino acids. Germline V CDR1 and CDR2: MNHEY, SVGAGI. Deletions cut 2 bases from V and 4 bases from J, with 5 bases between. The CDR3 DNA follows: TGTGCCAGCAGTTACGCCAGAGAGACCCAGTACTTC. Its protein product is CASSYARETQYF.

The rearrangement links TRBV2 to TRBJ1-1; 8 bases align to TRBD1. Trimming at V came to 6 bases and at J to 4 bases, leaving 7 bases not matched to a gene. Germline-derived CDR1 and CDR2 are SNHLY and FYNNEI. The CDR3 has 14 amino acids. The CDR3 DNA reads as TGTGCCAGCAGGACAGGGGCAGGTGGCACTGAAGCTTTCTTT. Encoded protein: CASRTGAGGTEAFF.

This chain joins TRBV6-1 and TRBJ1-5, with a tentative D call TRBD1 (6 bases). In germline, CDR1 is MNHNS, CDR2 SASEGT. This CDR3 has 12 residues. The germline V and J ends were trimmed by 5 bases and 9 bases, with 11 bases remaining between them. CDR3 coding DNA: TGTGCCAGCAGTCAGGGGCCCGTGCCCCAGCATTTT. Amino acids: CASSQGPVPQHF.

This clone was seen once. The chain is built from TRBV5-1 and TRBJ1-4, with TRBD1 identical over 9 bases. CDR3 size: 19 residues. J was trimmed by 4 bases and V by 0 bases; bases with no gene match: 13. Germline CDR1 reads SGHRS; CDR2 reads YFSETQ. CDR3 protein: CASSLEGTGRGMGNEKLFF. The CDR3, as DNA: TGCGCCAGCAGCTTGGAAGGGACAGGGAGAGGGATGGGTAATGAAAAACTGTTTTTT.

V gene TRBV6-1 combines with J gene TRBJ2-2; 7 positions agree with TRBD1. J gave up 6 bases and V 9 bases, and 10 bases lay outside the gene matches. The CDR3 spans 14 residues. Germline V gene sequence: CDR1 MNHNS, CDR2 SASEGT. The chain's CDR3 is CASTGDAGAGELFF. In nucleotides, the CDR3 is TGTGCCAGTACAGGGGATGCCGGAGCCGGGGAGCTGTTTTTT.

V gene TRBV5-1 combines with J gene TRBJ1-2; 8 nucleotides match TRBD1. With 3 bases clipped from V and 6 bases from J, the junction kept 4 bases outside the gene matches. Per the germline V gene, CDR1 is SGHRS and CDR2 is YFSETQ. The CDR3 is 13 amino acids. The CDR3 DNA sequence: TGCGCCAGCAGCTCCGACAGGGGCGATGGCTACACCTTC. Translated: CASSSDRGDGYTF.

The chain couples TRBV19 to TRBJ2-5, with TRBD1 matching over 7 bases. The CDR3 has 14 amino acids. The J segment lost 7 bases and the V segment lost 6 bases, leaving 11 bases of the junction unmatched. Germline values: CDR1 LNHDA, CDR2 SQIVND (reference sequence). CDR3 residues: CASREDRDRGTQYF. In nucleotides, the CDR3 is TGTGCCAGTAGAGAAGACAGGGATCGGGGGACCCAGTACTTC.

The rearrangement uses TRBV6-5 and TRBJ1-1; no clear D gene. This CDR3 has 14 residues. Germline-derived CDR1 and CDR2 are MNHEY and SVGAGI. Trimming removed 2 bases from V and 4 bases from J, with 11 bases in between. DNA for the CDR3: TGTGCCAGCAGTTACACCAATGCCGGCACTGAAGCTTTCTTT. Protein: CASSYTNAGTEAFF.

This sequence joins TRBV7-6 and TRBJ2-1; TRBD2 might be the D (5 bases). Germline CDR1 and CDR2: SGHVS and FNYEAQ. V lost 2 bases, J lost 7 bases, and 9 bases lay in between. The CDR3 extends over 13 amino acids. The CDR3 DNA reads as TGTGCCAGCAGCTTACCGGGGAGAAATGAGCAGTTCTTC. Translation gives CASSLPGRNEQFF.